A single TCR beta chain is shown here with its context. Antigen: not known. This sample includes further DNA sequences coding for the same CDR3. This entry is derived from a study of beta chain features in type 1 diabetes. The V gene lost 2 bases and the J gene lost 5 bases, with 9 bases spanning the gap. Germline CDR1 is GTSNPN and CDR2 is SVGIG (reference sequence). The CDR3 totals 12 residues. What was sequenced were expressed TCRB transcripts, since all of the isolated RNA had been reverse transcribed. Libraries were prepared by immunoSEQ multiplex PCR; TCRdb keeps only in-frame clonotypes and omits some of them. The table includes 600,000 or so clones, around 15% detected once. General study results and limits: When Type 1 diabetes patients were examined, their TCRB CDR3s proved moderately but significantly shorter in all four CD4+ subsets.

The sequence derives from a man between 18 and 35 years old with type 1 diabetes. The chain joins TRBV30 to TRBJ1-1, with D perhaps matching TRBD1 (6 bases). Sequenced input: naive CD4+ T cells from blood. The CDR3 protein is CAWSPQGTEAFF. Written as DNA, the CDR3 is TGTGCCTGGAGTCCCCAGGGGACTGAAGCTTTCTTT. The variable domain in full, completed from reference TRBV30 and TRBJ1-1, reads SQTIHQWPATLVQPVGSPLSLECTVEGTSNPNLYWYRQAAGRGLQLLFYSVGIGQISSEVPQNLSASRPQDRQFILSSKKLLLSDSGFYLCAWSPQGTEAFFGQGTRLTVV.